Below, 24 T cell receptor beta chains from the same sample are listed, as sequenced in a study of early T cells in non-severe SARS-CoV-2 infection. TCRdb reanalysed the 5' RACE reads using MiXCR and keeps one entry per CDR3 protein. In the table there are 70,000 to 85,000 distinct CDR3 sequences, approximately 5% of which are singletons. The sample consisted of whole blood, taken at baseline. These receptors were taken from an adult who was a healthcare worker with PCR-confirmed SARS-CoV-2 infection or an uninfected control (not recorded which).

This clonotype showed up many times. This chain joins TRBV6-5 and TRBJ2-2, with 8 bases identical to TRBD1. V trimming: 7 bases; J trimming: 5 bases; junction bases outside the gene matches: 9. This CDR3 comprises 15 residues. CDR1 is MNHEY, CDR2 SVGAGI, per germline. The CDR3 DNA sequence: TGTGCCAGCACTACGGACAGGGCCCTTACCGGGGAGCTGTTTTTT. This sequence encodes CASTTDRALTGELFF.

This clonotype was recorded a few times. CDR3 in DNA: TGTGCCAGCAGTTTATCGTCGGTTTACAATGAGCAGTTCTTC. Translating it yields CASSLSSVYNEQFF. The rearrangement uses TRBV27 and TRBJ2-1; D not resolved. The CDR3 totals 14 residues. With 0 bases removed from V and 4 bases from J, the gap between germline ends came to 7 bases. Germline V gene data show CDR1 as MNHEY and CDR2 as SMNVEV (reference sequence).

This clonotype came up a few times. The rearrangement links TRBV11-1 to TRBJ2-1, with 7 bases that match TRBD1. The germline CDR1 and CDR2 sequences are SGHAT and FQDESV (reference sequence). Losses at the gene ends were 3 bases for V and 5 bases for J; bases not matched to a gene: 7. This CDR3 comprises 15 residues. The CDR3 sequence: CASSFRTGPDNEQFF. In nucleotides, the CDR3 is TGTGCCAGCAGCTTCCGGACAGGCCCCGACAATGAGCAGTTCTTC.

This clonotype showed up many times. This sequence joins TRBV2 and TRBJ1-5; D is ambiguous. Trimming stripped 0 bases from V and 0 bases from J, with 3 bases between. Germline V gene data show CDR1 as SNHLY and CDR2 as FYNNEI. This CDR3 spans 14 amino acids. The CDR3 bases are TGTGCCAGCAGTGAAGCATATAGCAATCAGCCCCAGCATTTT. This encodes CASSEAYSNQPQHF.

V is TRBV7-6 and J is TRBJ2-1; 8 nucleotides line up with TRBD1. V lost 5 bases to trimming and J lost 8 bases; unmatched junction nucleotides: 2. The germline gives CDR1 SGHVS, CDR2 FNYEAQ. This CDR3 is built from 12 residues. The CDR3 nucleotides are TGTGCCAGCAGCCCAGGGGGCCATGAGCAGTTCTTC. Translating it yields CASSPGGHEQFF.

The rearrangement joins TRBV2 to TRBJ2-1; 13 bases line up with TRBD2. Germline assignment: CDR1 SNHLY and CDR2 FYNNEI. This CDR3 has 13 residues. V lost 8 bases to trimming and J lost 6 bases; unmatched junction nucleotides: 1. This CDR3 is CASGTSGINEQFF. CDR3 coding DNA: TGTGCCAGCGGGACTAGCGGGATCAATGAGCAGTTCTTC.

There are many counts of this clonotype. The CDR3 region is CASSLSALSSYNEQFF. DNA of the CDR3: TGTGCCAGCAGTTTATCGGCCCTGAGCTCCTACAATGAGCAGTTCTTC. This rearrangement joins TRBV27 to TRBJ2-1; D gene unclear. The germline gives CDR1 MNHEY, CDR2 SMNVEV (reference sequence). The CDR3 has 16 amino acids. Trimming removed 0 bases from V and 0 bases from J, with 9 bases in between.

Relative to its sample, this clonotype is medium-sized. The genes are TRBV7-9 and TRBJ2-2; tentative D call: TRBD2 (6 bases). The CDR3 covers 16 residues. CDR1 is SEHNR and CDR2 is FQNEAQ in the germline V gene (reference sequence). With 5 bases removed from V and 3 bases from J, the gap between germline ends came to 16 bases. CDR3 residues: CASSPPGGLDTGELFF. CDR3 sequence (DNA): TGTGCCAGCAGCCCCCCTGGAGGGTTAGACACCGGGGAGCTGTTTTTT.

V and J are TRBV5-1 and TRBJ1-1, with TRBD1 matching 7 bases. This CDR3 has 15 amino acids. V shed 3 bases and J 0 bases; nucleotides not matched to a gene: 5. Germline V gene sequence: CDR1 SGHRS, CDR2 YFSETQ. The CDR3 DNA reads TGCGCCAGCAGCTGGGAACAGGGGATGAACACTGAAGCTTTCTTT. Its protein product is CASSWEQGMNTEAFF.

This clonotype was counted many times. V is TRBV14 and J is TRBJ1-2, with D unclear. The germline V and J ends were trimmed by 0 bases and 6 bases, with 14 bases remaining between them. CDR3 length: 15 residues. CDR1 and CDR2 from the germline V gene are SGHDN and FVKESK. CDR3 DNA: TGTGCCAGCAGCCAAGATCGGAAAGGGAATAATGGCTACACCTTC. This sequence encodes CASSQDRKGNNGYTF.

The chain couples TRBV7-8 to TRBJ2-3; 10 nucleotides align to TRBD1. The CDR3 sequence is 17 residues long. The ends lost 0 bases at V and 5 bases at J; junction bases unmatched: 8. CDR1 and CDR2 (germline): SGHVS, FQNEAQ. CDR3 sequence: CASSLATGQGPGDTQYF. CDR3 DNA: TGTGCCAGCAGCTTAGCTACGGGACAGGGGCCCGGAGATACGCAGTATTTT.

In this sample, this clonotype turned up many times. V gene TRBV27 combines with J gene TRBJ2-1, with D possibly called TRBD1 or TRBD2 (5 bases each). The germline V and J ends were trimmed by 2 bases and 9 bases, with 8 bases remaining between them. From germline, CDR1 is MNHEY and CDR2 SMNVEV (reference sequence). This CDR3 is built from 12 residues. In DNA form, the CDR3 reads TGTGCCAGCAGTTTAACGAGGGGTGAGCAGTTCTTC. As protein: CASSLTRGEQFF.

Many counts were recorded for this clonotype. The chain employs TRBV14 and TRBJ1-3; no reliable D call. Between the trimmed V and J ends, which lost 4 bases and 2 bases, there was a span of 15 bases. This CDR3 comprises 16 residues. Germline V gene lookup returns CDR1 SGHDN and CDR2 FVKESK. CDR3 coding DNA: TGTGCCAGCAGCCCGCCAAACCCTTCCACTGGAAACACCATATATTTT. Translating gives CASSPPNPSTGNTIYF.

V usage is TRBV7-6 and J usage is TRBJ2-1; D is perhaps TRBD2 (6 bases). The CDR3 runs to 16 residues. Trimming took 1 base from V and 5 from J, leaving 15 bases between them. Germline CDR1 SGHVS, CDR2 FNYEAQ. The CDR3 loop is CASSLGGTGEHNEQFF. The CDR3 nucleotides read TGTGCCAGCAGCTTAGGTGGGACGGGAGAGCACAATGAGCAGTTCTTC.

This clonotype was counted ten times or more. The rearrangement joins TRBV10-1 to TRBJ2-7, with a weak D call TRBD2 (5 bases). V lost 3 bases and J lost 4, with 7 bases in between. Per germline, CDR1 WNHNN and CDR2 SYGVQD (reference sequence). The CDR3 consists of 12 residues. For the CDR3, the DNA is TGCGCCAGCAGTGACCCGGGATACGAGCAGTACTTC. It translates to CASSDPGYEQYF.

CDR3 sequence: CASSTGWSGYTF. The CDR3 DNA reads TGTGCCAGCAGCACCGGTTGGAGTGGCTACACCTTC. The chain couples TRBV7-8 to TRBJ1-2; D remains unclear. Germline CDR1 reads SGHVS; CDR2 reads FQNEAQ. The CDR3 totals 12 residues. V dropped 5 bases and J dropped 7 bases, with 11 bases sitting between them.

This clonotype was seen repeatedly, ten times or more. The CDR3 DNA sequence: TGTGCCAGCAATGGACAGGGGATGACTGAAGCTTTCTTT. Translating gives CASNGQGMTEAFF. The rearrangement links TRBV6-1 to TRBJ1-1; 9 positions agree with TRBD1. V lost 7 bases and J lost 5; bases outside the gene matches: 5. Germline lookup yields CDR1 MNHNS and CDR2 SASEGT. The CDR3 spans 13 residues.

There are many counts of this clonotype. The CDR3 here is CSAVGPPNYEQYF. The CDR3 DNA reads TGCAGCGCAGTGGGACCACCGAATTACGAGCAGTACTTC. The chain joins TRBV29-1 to TRBJ2-7; D tentatively reads TRBD1 or TRBD2 (5 bases each). Germline lookup yields CDR1 SQVTM and CDR2 ANQGSEA. Trimming took off 7 bases at V and 4 bases at J, with 17 bases between the two ends. This CDR3 is 13 amino acids long.

This clonotype was recorded many times. This chain connects TRBV11-2 to TRBJ1-5, with 8 bases aligning to TRBD1. The germline V gene encodes CDR1 SGHAT and CDR2 FQNNGV. The V gene end was trimmed by 1 base and the J gene end by 5 bases; junction bases not matched to a gene: 4. The CDR3 contains 15 residues. CDR3 protein: CASSLGGTGYQPQHF. CDR3 nucleotide sequence: TGTGCCAGCAGCTTAGGAGGGACAGGATATCAGCCCCAGCATTTT.

Only a few counts were recorded for this clonotype. J is TRBJ1-1 and V is TRBV2, with D uncertain. There are 15 residues in the CDR3. V gave up 7 bases and J gave up 2 bases, with 17 bases separating them. Germline V gives CDR1 SNHLY, CDR2 FYNNEI. In DNA, the CDR3 is TGTGCCAGCACCCACATTGACCCAGGAAACACTGAAGCTTTCTTT. It translates to CASTHIDPGNTEAFF.

This clonotype was counted at least ten times. The V and J genes are TRBV12-3 or TRBV12-4 and TRBJ1-5, with D possibly TRBD1 on 5 matching bases. V shed 3 bases and J shed 5 bases, with 8 bases lying between them. This CDR3 contains 13 residues. CDR3 sequence reads: CASSLGGDQPQHF. CDR3 DNA sequence: TGTGCCAGCAGTTTGGGGGGAGATCAGCCCCAGCATTTT.

This clonotype was counted between two and nine times. V gene TRBV7-9 combines with J gene TRBJ2-1; perhaps TRBD1 as D (5 bases). Germline V lookup: CDR1 SEHNR, CDR2 FQNEAQ (reference sequence). The length of the CDR3 is 14 residues. The V end lost 5 bases, the J end lost 5 bases, and 13 bases lay between the germline ends. CDR3 loop: CASSPPGRHNEQFF. The CDR3 region has the DNA TGTGCCAGCAGCCCCCCAGGGCGCCACAATGAGCAGTTCTTC. Full variable domain (remainder filled in from reference TRBV7-9 and TRBJ2-1): DTGVSQNPRHKITKRGQNVTFRCDPISEHNRLYWYRQTLGQGPEFLTYFQNEAQLEKSRLLSDRFSAERPKGSFSTLEIQRTEQGDSAMYLCASSPPGRHNEQFFGPGTRLTVL.

This chain connects TRBV27 to TRBJ2-7, with TRBD1 matching 11 bases. Germline V gene lookup returns CDR1 MNHEY and CDR2 SMNVEV (reference sequence). The CDR3 is 15 amino acids. The V gene end was trimmed by 4 bases and the J gene end by 4 bases; junction bases not matched to a gene: 6. This CDR3 reads CASSSGQGAVYEQYF. For the CDR3, the DNA is TGTGCCAGCAGTTCCGGACAGGGGGCTGTTTACGAGCAGTACTTC.

This clonotype was detected many times. The rearrangement uses TRBV6-5 and TRBJ2-5, with D possibly TRBD1 on 6 matching bases. Germline V CDR1 and CDR2: MNHEY, SVGAGI. This CDR3 contains 16 residues. V shed 6 bases and J shed 5 bases, with 22 bases lying between them. CDR3 in amino acids: CASSSHPTGFRETQYF. In DNA form, the CDR3 reads TGTGCCAGCAGCTCACACCCCACAGGGTTTAGGGAGACCCAGTACTTC.